This T cell receptor (beta chain) derives from a study of cytotoxic CD8 clonotypes in ibrutinib-treated CLL. Only in-frame clones appear in the TCRdb table, and some are missing; sequencing was by immunoSEQ multiplex PCR. The data contain roughly 300,000 clones, approximately 76% of them singletons. The CDR3 is 16 residues long. The germline V gene has CDR1 KGHSH and CDR2 LQKENI. Deletions cut 3 bases from V and 4 bases from J, with 17 bases between. The sequence derives from a human donor with chronic lymphocytic leukemia. Specimen: PBMCs, collected at disease progression, from a patient treated with ibrutinib. The genes are TRBV18 and TRBJ2-3; the D is unclear. The DNA of the CDR3 is TGTGCCAGCTCACCGAAGATTTGGGTAATGGCAGATACGCAGTATTTT. Amino acids: CASSPKIWVMADTQYF. Together with reference TRBV18 and TRBJ2-3, the CDR3 gives the full variable domain: NAGVMQNPRHLVRRRGQEARLRCSPMKGHSHVYWYRQLPEEGLKFMVYLQKENIIDESGMPKERFSAEFPKEGPSILRIQQVVRGDSAAYFCASSPKIWVMADTQYFGPGTRLTVL.